Listed here are 6 T cell receptor beta chains from one sample, sequenced in a study of blood T cell repertoires in COVID-19. TCRdb's copy holds only in-frame clones and misses some; the assay was immunoSEQ multiplex PCR. The table includes under 300,000 clones, roughly 80% detected once. Sequenced: peripheral blood. The receptors shown here come from a woman under 30 with acute or convalescent COVID-19.

The rearrangement joins TRBV6-6 to TRBJ1-5; 7 bases fit TRBD1. Germline V lookup: CDR1 MNHNY, CDR2 SVGAGI (reference sequence). CDR3 length equals 15 residues. V lost 1 base to trimming and J lost 5 bases; unmatched junction nucleotides: 5. This CDR3 is CASSYLGQADQPQHF. CDR3 DNA: TGTGCCAGCAGTTACTTAGGACAGGCAGATCAGCCCCAGCATTTT.

V usage is TRBV7-2 and J usage is TRBJ2-1; D remains unclear. V was cut by 1 base and J by 1 base, with 8 bases left in between. The CDR3 has 15 amino acids. Germline V gives CDR1 SGHTA, CDR2 FQGNSA. The CDR3 region is CASSLESLSYNEQFF. The CDR3 DNA follows: TGTGCCAGCAGCTTAGAAAGTCTATCCTACAATGAGCAGTTCTTC.

The J gene is TRBJ2-7, the V gene TRBV9; 8 bases fit TRBD1. The length of the CDR3 is 15 residues. CDR1 and CDR2 from the germline V gene are SGDLS and YYNGEE. Trimming removed 0 bases from V and 6 bases from J; junction bases left unmatched: 8. The DNA for the CDR3 is TGTGCCAGCAGCGTAGGTGGAACAGGGGGGAGCGAGCAGTACTTC. Its protein is CASSVGGTGGSEQYF.

The chain combines TRBV6-6 with TRBJ2-2; no reliable D call. The CDR3 has 13 amino acids. Trimming cost V 5 bases and J 0 bases, with 4 bases left between them. CDR1 and CDR2 (germline): MNHNY, SVGAGI (reference sequence). CDR3 residues: CASSLANTGELFF. DNA of the CDR3: TGTGCCAGCAGTCTCGCGAACACCGGGGAGCTGTTTTTT.

This chain links TRBV29-1 with TRBJ2-7; TRBD2 matches at 7 bases. CDR1 is SQVTM and CDR2 is ANQGSEA in the germline V gene. Losses at the gene ends were 1 base for V and 1 base for J; bases not matched to a gene: 7. This CDR3 comprises 15 residues. The CDR3 coding sequence is TGCAGCGTTGAAGCCGGTGCTAGCGGTTCCTACGAGCAGTACTTC. Translating it yields CSVEAGASGSYEQYF.

This clone was detected a few times. The rearrangement uses TRBV11-2 and TRBJ2-2; a weak D match, TRBD2 (5 bases). The CDR3 is made up of 14 amino acids. Germline values: CDR1 SGHAT, CDR2 FQNNGV. Trimming took 1 base from V and 4 from J, leaving 7 bases between them. CDR3 nucleotide sequence: TGTGCCAGCAGCTTAGGACTAATCACCGGGGAGCTGTTTTTT. As protein: CASSLGLITGELFF.